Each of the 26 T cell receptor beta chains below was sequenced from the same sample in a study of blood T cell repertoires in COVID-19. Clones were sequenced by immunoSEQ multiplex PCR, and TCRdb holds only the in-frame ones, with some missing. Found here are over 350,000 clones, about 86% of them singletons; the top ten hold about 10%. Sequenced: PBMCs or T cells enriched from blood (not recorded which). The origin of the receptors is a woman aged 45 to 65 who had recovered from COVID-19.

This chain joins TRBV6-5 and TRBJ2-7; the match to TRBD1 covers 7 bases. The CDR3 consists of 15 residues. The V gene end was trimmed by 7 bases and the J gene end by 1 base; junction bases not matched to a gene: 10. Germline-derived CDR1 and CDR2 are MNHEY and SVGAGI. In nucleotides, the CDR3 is TGTGCCAGCACCCGGGACAGCCTGCCATCCTACGAGCAGTACTTC. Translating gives CASTRDSLPSYEQYF.

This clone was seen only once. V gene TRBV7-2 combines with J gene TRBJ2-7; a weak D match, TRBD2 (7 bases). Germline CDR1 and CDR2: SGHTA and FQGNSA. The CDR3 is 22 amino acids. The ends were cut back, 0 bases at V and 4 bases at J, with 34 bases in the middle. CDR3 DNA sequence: TGTGCCAGCAGCTTAGCCGACCCTTTAATTTCGGGGCGGGGGCCTATACTATACGAGCAGTACTTC. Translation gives CASSLADPLISGRGPILYEQYF.

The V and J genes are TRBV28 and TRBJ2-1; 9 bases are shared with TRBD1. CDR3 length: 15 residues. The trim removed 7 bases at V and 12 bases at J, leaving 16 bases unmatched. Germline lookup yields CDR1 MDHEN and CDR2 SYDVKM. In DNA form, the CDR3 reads TGTGCCAGCAACCCCGCTGGGACAGGGATGCCGCGGCAGTTCTTC. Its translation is CASNPAGTGMPRQFF.

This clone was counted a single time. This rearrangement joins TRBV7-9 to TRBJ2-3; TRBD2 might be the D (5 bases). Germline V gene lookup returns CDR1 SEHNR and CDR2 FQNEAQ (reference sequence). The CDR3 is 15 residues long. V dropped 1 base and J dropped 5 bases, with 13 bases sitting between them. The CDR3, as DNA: TGTGCCAGCAGCTTAGTAGCGACTCGGGAAGATACGCAGTATTTT. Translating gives CASSLVATREDTQYF.

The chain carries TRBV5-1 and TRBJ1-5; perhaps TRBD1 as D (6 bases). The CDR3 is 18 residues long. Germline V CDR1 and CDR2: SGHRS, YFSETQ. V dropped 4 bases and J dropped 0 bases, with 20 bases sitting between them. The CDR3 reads CASSQGGRAQNSNQPQHF. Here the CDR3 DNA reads TGCGCCAGCAGCCAAGGGGGGAGGGCCCAGAATAGCAATCAGCCCCAGCATTTT. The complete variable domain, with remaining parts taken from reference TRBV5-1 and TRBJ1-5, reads KAGVTQTPRYLIKTRGQQVTLSCSPISGHRSVSWYQQTPGQGLQFLFEYFSETQRNKGNFPGRFSGRQFSNSRSEMNVSTLELGDSALYLCASSQGGRAQNSNQPQHFGDGTRLSIL.

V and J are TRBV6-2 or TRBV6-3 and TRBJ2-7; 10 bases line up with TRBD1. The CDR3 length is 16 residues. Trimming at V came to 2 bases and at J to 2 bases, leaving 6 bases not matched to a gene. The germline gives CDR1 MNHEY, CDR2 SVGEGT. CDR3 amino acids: CASSYRQDRGTYEQYF. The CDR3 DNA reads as TGTGCCAGCAGTTACCGCCAGGACAGGGGGACCTACGAGCAGTACTTC.

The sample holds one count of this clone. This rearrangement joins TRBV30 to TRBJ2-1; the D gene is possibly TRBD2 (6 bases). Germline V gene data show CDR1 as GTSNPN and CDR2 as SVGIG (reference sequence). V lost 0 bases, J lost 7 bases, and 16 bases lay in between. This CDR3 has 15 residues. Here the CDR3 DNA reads TGTGCCTGGAGTGTACTGACTAGTTGGTCGAATGAGCAGTTCTTC. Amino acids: CAWSVLTSWSNEQFF.

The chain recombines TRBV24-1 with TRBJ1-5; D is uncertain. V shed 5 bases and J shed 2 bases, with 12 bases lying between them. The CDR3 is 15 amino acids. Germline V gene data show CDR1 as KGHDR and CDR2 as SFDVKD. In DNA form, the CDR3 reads TGTGCCACCAGTGTGTCGGGGAGAGGCAATCAGCCCCAGCATTTT. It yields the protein CATSVSGRGNQPQHF.

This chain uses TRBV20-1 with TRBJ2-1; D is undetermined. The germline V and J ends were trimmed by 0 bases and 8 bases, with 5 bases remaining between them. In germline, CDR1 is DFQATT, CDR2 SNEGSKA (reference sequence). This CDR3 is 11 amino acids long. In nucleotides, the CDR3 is TGCAGTGCTAGAGATTTCGATGAGCAGTTCTTC. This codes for CSARDFDEQFF.

CDR3 protein: CAWSPGLLTTRELFF. CDR3 in DNA: TGTGCCTGGAGTCCGGGACTACTGACAACTAGGGAGCTGTTTTTT. The chain is built from TRBV30 and TRBJ2-2; 7 bases are a match to TRBD2. The V gene's germline CDR1 is GTSNPN and CDR2 SVGIG (reference sequence). The J segment lost 9 bases and the V segment lost 2 bases, leaving 12 bases of the junction unmatched. The CDR3 spans 15 residues. The full variable domain, completed using reference TRBV30 and TRBJ2-2, is SQTIHQWPATLVQPVGSPLSLECTVEGTSNPNLYWYRQAAGRGLQLLFYSVGIGQISSEVPQNLSASRPQDRQFILSSKKLLLSDSGFYLCAWSPGLLTTRELFFGEGSRLTVL.

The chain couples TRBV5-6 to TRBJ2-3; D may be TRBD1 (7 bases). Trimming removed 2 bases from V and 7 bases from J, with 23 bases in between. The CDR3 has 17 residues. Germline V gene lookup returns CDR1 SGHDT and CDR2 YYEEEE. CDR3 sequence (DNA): TGTGCCAGCAGCTTCGATGAGGGGGCAGGGACTCGCTATACGCAGTATTTT. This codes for CASSFDEGAGTRYTQYF. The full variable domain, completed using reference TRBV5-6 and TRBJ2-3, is DAGVTQSPTHLIKTRGQQVTLRCSPKSGHDTVSWYQQALGQGPQFIFQYYEEEERQRGNFPDRFSGHQFPNYSSELNVNALLLGDSALYLCASSFDEGAGTRYTQYFGPGTRLTVL.

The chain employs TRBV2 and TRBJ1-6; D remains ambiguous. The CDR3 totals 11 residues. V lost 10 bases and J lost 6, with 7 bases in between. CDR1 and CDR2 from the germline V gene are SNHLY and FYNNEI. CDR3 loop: CAIAGNSPLHF. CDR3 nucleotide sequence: TGTGCCATCGCCGGTAATTCACCCCTCCACTTT.

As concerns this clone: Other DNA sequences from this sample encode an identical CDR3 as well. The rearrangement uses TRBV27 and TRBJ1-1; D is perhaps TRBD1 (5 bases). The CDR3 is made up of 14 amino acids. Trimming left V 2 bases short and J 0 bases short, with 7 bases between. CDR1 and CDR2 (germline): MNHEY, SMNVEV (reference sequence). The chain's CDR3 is CASSLTGLNTEAFF. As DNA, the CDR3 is TGTGCCAGCAGTTTAACAGGATTGAACACTGAAGCTTTCTTT.

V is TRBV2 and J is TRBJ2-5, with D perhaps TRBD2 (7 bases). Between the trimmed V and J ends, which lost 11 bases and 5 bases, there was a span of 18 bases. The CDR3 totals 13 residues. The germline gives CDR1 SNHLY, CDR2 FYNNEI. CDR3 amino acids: CAATRGAWETQYF. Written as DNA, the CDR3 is TGTGCCGCTACACGGGGGGCGTGGGAGACCCAGTACTTC. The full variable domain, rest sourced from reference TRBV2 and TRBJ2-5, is EPEVTQTPSHQVTQMGQEVILRCVPISNHLYFYWYRQILGQKVEFLVSFYNNEISEKSEIFDDQFSVERPDGSNFTLKIRSTKLEDSAMYFCAATRGAWETQYFGPGTRLLVL.

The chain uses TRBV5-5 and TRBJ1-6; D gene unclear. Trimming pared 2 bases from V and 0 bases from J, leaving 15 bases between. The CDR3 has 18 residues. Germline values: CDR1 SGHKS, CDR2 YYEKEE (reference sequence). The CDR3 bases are TGTGCCAGCAGCTTTGACGGCAGGAGGAGCTCCTATAATTCACCCCTCCACTTT. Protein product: CASSFDGRRSSYNSPLHF.

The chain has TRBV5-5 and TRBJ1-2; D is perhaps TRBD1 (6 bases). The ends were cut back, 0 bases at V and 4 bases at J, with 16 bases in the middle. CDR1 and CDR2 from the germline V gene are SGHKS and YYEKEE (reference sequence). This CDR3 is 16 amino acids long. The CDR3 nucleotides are TGTGCCAGCAGCTTGGAGGGTGCAGGGGTTATCTATGGCTACACCTTC. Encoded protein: CASSLEGAGVIYGYTF.

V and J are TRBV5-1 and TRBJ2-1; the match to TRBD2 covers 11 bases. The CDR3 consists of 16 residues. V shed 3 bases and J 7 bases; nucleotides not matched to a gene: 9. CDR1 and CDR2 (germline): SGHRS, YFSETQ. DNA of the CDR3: TGCGCCAGCAGCTATGTAATAGCGGGGGGGCGAAATGAGCAGTTCTTC. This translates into CASSYVIAGGRNEQFF.

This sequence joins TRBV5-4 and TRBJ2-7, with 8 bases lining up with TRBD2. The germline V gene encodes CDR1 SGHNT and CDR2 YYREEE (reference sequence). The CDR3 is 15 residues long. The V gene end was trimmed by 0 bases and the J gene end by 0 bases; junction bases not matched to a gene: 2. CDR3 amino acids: CASSLVAGNSYEQYF. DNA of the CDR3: TGTGCCAGCAGCTTGGTAGCGGGGAACTCCTACGAGCAGTACTTC.

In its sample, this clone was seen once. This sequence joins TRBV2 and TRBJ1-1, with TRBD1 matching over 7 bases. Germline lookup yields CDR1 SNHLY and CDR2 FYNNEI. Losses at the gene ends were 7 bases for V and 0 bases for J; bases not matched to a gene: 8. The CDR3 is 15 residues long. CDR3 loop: CASKERTGMNTEAFF. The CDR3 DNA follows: TGTGCCAGCAAAGAGAGGACAGGAATGAACACTGAAGCTTTCTTT.

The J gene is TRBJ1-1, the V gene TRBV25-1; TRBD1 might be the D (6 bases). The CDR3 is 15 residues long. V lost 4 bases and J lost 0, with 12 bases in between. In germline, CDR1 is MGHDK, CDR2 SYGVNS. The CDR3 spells CASSGSDRLNTEAFF. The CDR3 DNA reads TGTGCCAGCAGTGGATCAGACAGGCTGAACACTGAAGCTTTCTTT.

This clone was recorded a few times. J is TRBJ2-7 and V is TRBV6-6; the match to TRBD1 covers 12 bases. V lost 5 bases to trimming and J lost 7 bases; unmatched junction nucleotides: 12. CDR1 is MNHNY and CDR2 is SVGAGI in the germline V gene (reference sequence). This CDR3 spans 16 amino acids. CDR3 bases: TGTGCCAGCAGTCGACAGCCGGGACAGGGGGCATATGAGCAGTACTTC. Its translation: CASSRQPGQGAYEQYF.

CDR3 region: CASSLGGRDQETQYF. The CDR3, as DNA: TGTGCCAGCAGCTTGGGAGGCAGGGATCAAGAGACCCAGTACTTC. The V call is TRBV5-4, the J call TRBJ2-5, with TRBD1 as a possible D gene (5 bases). The CDR3 is 15 amino acids. V lost 0 bases to trimming and J lost 2 bases, with 11 bases between them. CDR1 is SGHNT, CDR2 YYREEE, per germline (reference sequence).

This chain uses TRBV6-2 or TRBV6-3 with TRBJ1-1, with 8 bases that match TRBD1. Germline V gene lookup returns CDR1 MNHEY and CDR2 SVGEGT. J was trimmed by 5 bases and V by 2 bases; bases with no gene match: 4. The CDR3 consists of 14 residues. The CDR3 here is CASSYRTGQTEAFF. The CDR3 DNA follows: TGTGCCAGCAGTTACCGGACAGGGCAAACTGAAGCTTTCTTT.

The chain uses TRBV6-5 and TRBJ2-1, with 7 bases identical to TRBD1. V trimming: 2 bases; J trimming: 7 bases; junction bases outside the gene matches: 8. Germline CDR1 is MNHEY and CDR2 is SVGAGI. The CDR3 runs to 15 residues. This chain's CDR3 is CASSYGQEPRNEQFF. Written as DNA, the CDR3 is TGTGCCAGCAGTTACGGACAGGAACCTAGGAATGAGCAGTTCTTC.

The CDR3 coding sequence is TGCAGTGCTAGTGGACCCACAGCCTACAGGGGGAGCTCCTACGAGCAGTACTTC. Amino acids: CSASGPTAYRGSSYEQYF. The genes are TRBV20-1 and TRBJ2-7, with 8 bases lining up with TRBD1. Germline V gene data show CDR1 as DFQATT and CDR2 as SNEGSKA (reference sequence). The junction had 16 bases not matched to a gene; V was cut back by 3 bases and J by 0 bases. The length of the CDR3 is 18 residues.

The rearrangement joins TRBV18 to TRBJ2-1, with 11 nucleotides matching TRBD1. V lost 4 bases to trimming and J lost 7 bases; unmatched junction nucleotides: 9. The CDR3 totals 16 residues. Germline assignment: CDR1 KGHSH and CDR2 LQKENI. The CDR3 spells CASSLDWTGGKNEQFF. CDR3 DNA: TGTGCCAGCTCACTTGACTGGACAGGGGGCAAGAATGAGCAGTTCTTC.